This T cell receptor (beta chain) was recorded in a study of cytomegalovirus exposure and HLA in healthy donors. A remark on this clone: What it binds is unknown.

Study results and caveats: It was reportedly the case that the classifier diagnosed cytomegalovirus status with high specificity and sensitivity.

Although they were nominally healthy when sampled, donors likely had unrecorded immune exposures. Losses at the gene ends were 0 bases for V and 8 bases for J; bases not matched to a gene: 7. Looked up from germline, CDR1 is MNHEY and CDR2 is SVGAGI. This CDR3 comprises 16 residues. This PCR relied on a set of 60 Vbeta primers and 13 Jbeta primers. The method was immunoSEQ multiplex PCR; TCRdb's version includes in-frame clones alone and lacks a portion of them. The sample shows under 200,000 clones, around 82% of them seen only once. The receptor was derived from a boy aged 2 to 9 in good health and CMV-seronegative. This chain links TRBV6-5 with TRBJ1-6, with 7 bases identical to TRBD1. Sequences were obtained from PBMCs. In DNA form, the CDR3 reads TGTGCCAGCAGTTACTCGACAGGGACGCCGTATTCACCCCTCCACTTT. Its protein is CASSYSTGTPYSPLHF.